This record concerns one TCR beta chain sequence. These data come from a study of blood T cell repertoires in COVID-19. Original data processing: Counts of nucleated cells, estimated from reference gene primer amplification, were obtained. Here immunoSEQ multiplex PCR was the method, and the copy in TCRdb shows in-frame clones only, minus some. D and trimming come from the DNA, and the V and J calls and clone size come from that table. The sample shows about 310,000 clones, around 85% of them seen only once. Participant-given clinical history determined each cohort assignment. Symptom resolution, clearance, or two negative PCRs marked donors in Cohort 3 as recovered. The material sequenced was PBMCs or T cells enriched from blood (not recorded which). The TCR sequence derives from a man aged 25 to 45 who had recovered from COVID-19.

The CDR3 DNA sequence: TGTGCCAGCAGTGCTCCAGGGGTCCACGAGCAGTACTTC. As protein: CASSAPGVHEQYF. The chain is built from TRBV2 and TRBJ2-7; TRBD1 is a possible D gene (6 bases). Trimming took off 4 bases at V and 5 bases at J, with 12 bases between the two ends. The CDR3 length is 13 residues. From germline, CDR1 is SNHLY and CDR2 FYNNEI.